The entry that follows covers one TCR beta chain sequence. Assay used: immunoSEQ multiplex PCR; TCRdb lists only in-frame clones, some missing. Of about 200,000 clones listed, 80% are singletons. This specimen belongs to a study of blood T cell repertoires in COVID-19. Study-wide context: From the United States, Italy and Spain came samples of acute and convalescent COVID-19.

Trimming cost V 9 bases and J 1 base; bases outside gene matches: 8. CDR3 length: 14 residues. CDR1 and CDR2 from the germline V gene are LNHDA and SQIVND (reference sequence). The sequenced sample consisted of peripheral blood. This sequence was found in a woman in her seventies with acute or convalescent COVID-19. The V call is TRBV19, the J call TRBJ2-5; 7 bases match TRBD2. The CDR3 loop reads CASSTRTSQETQYF. DNA of the CDR3: TGTGCCAGCTCCACCCGGACTAGCCAAGAGACCCAGTACTTC.